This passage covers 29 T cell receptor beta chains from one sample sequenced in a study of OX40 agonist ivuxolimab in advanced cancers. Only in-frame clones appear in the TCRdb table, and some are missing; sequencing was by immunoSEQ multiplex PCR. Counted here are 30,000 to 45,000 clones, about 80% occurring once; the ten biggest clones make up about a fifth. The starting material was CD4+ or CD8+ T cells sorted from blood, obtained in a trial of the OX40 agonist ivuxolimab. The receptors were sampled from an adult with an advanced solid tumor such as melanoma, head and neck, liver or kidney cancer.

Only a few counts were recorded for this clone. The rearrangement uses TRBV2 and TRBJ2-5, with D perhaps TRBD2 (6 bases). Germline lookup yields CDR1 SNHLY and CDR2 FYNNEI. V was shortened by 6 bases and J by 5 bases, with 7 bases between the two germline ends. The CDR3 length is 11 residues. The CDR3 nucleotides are TGTGCCAGCAGGGAGGGGGAGACCCAGTACTTC. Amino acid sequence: CASREGETQYF.

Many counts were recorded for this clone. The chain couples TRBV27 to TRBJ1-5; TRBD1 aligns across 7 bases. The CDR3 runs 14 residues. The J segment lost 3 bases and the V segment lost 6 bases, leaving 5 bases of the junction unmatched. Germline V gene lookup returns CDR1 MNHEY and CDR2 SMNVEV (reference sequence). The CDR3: CASSLTGVNQPQHF. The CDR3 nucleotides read TGTGCCAGCAGCCTCACAGGGGTCAATCAGCCCCAGCATTTT.

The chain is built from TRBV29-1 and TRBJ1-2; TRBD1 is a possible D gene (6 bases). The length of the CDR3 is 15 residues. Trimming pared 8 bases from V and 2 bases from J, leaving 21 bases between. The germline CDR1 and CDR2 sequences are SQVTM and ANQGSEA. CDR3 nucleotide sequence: TGCAGCTTAGGGGAGGGCAGGGGAATCAACTATGGCTACACCTTC. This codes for CSLGEGRGINYGYTF.

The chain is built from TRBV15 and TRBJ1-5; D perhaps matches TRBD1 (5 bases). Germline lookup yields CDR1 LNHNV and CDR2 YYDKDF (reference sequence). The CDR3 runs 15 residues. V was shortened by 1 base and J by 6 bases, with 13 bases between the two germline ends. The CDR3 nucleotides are TGTGCCACCAGCAGAGGGTGGGGGAAGGGTCAGCCCCAGCATTTT. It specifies CATSRGWGKGQPQHF.

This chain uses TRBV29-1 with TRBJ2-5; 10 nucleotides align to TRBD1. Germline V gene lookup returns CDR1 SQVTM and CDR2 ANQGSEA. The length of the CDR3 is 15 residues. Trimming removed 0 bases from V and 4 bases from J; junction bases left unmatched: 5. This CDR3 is CSVEEGTGVRETQYF. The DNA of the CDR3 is TGCAGCGTTGAAGAAGGGACAGGGGTAAGAGAGACCCAGTACTTC.

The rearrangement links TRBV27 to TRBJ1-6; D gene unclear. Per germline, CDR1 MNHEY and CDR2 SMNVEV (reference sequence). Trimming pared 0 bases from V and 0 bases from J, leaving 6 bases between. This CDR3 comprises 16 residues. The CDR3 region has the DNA TGTGCCAGCAGTTTATCCTGGAGCTCCTATAATTCACCCCTCCACTTT. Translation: CASSLSWSSYNSPLHF.

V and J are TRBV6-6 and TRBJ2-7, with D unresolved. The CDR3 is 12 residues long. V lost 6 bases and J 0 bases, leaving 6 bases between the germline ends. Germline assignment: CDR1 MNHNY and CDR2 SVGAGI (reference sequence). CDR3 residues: CASSQSSYEQYV. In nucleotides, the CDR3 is TGTGCCAGCAGCCAAAGCTCCTACGAGCAGTACGTC.

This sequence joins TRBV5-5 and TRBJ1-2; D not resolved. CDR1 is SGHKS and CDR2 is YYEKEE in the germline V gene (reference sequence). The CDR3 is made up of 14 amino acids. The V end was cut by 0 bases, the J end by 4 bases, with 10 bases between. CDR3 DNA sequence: TGTGCCAGCAGCTTGGGACCGCAATCCTATGGCTACACCTTC. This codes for CASSLGPQSYGYTF.

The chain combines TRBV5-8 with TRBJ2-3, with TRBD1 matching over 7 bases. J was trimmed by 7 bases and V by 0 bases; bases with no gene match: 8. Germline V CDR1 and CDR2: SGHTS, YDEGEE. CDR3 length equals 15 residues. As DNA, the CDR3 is TGTGCCAGCAGCTTGGAGGGCACAGGGGCATATACGCAGTATTTT. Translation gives CASSLEGTGAYTQYF.

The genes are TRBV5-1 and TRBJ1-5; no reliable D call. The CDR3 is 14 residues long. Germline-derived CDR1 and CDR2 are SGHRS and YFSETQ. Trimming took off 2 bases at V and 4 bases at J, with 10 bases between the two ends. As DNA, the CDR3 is TGCGCCAGCAGCTTCGACGGAAGTAATCAGCCCCAGCATTTT. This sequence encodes CASSFDGSNQPQHF. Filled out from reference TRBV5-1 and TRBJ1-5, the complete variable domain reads KAGVTQTPRYLIKTRGQQVTLSCSPISGHRSVSWYQQTPGQGLQFLFEYFSETQRNKGNFPGRFSGRQFSNSRSEMNVSTLELGDSALYLCASSFDGSNQPQHFGDGTRLSIL.

In DNA form, the CDR3 reads TGTGCCAGCAGCTTAGAAAGGGACTTTGGCTACACCTTC. Its translation: CASSLERDFGYTF. The chain combines TRBV7-9 with TRBJ1-2; weak D call: TRBD1 (5 bases). Germline V lookup: CDR1 SEHNR, CDR2 FQNEAQ (reference sequence). The CDR3 totals 13 residues. V lost 1 base, J lost 7 bases, and 10 bases lay in between. Variable domain in full (rest from reference TRBV7-9 and TRBJ1-2): DTGVSQNPRHKITKRGQNVTFRCDPISEHNRLYWYRQTLGQGPEFLTYFQNEAQLEKSRLLSDRFSAERPKGSFSTLEIQRTEQGDSAMYLCASSLERDFGYTFGSGTRLTVV.

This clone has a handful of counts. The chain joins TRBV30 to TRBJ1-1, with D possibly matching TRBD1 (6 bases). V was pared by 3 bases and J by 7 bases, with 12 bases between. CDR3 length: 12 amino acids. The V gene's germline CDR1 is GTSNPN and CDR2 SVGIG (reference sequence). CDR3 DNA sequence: TGTGCCTGGAGCCCCGGACAGCTTGAAGCTTTCTTT. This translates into CAWSPGQLEAFF.

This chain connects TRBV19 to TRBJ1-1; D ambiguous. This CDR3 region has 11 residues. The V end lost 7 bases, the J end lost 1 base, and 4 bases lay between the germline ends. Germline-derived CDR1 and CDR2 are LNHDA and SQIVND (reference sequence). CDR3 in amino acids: CASIQNTEAFF. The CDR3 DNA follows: TGTGCCAGTATACAGAACACTGAAGCTTTCTTT.

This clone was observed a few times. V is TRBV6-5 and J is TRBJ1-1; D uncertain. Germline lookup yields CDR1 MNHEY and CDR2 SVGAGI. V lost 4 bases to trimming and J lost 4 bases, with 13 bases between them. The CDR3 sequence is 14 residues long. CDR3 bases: TGTGCCAGCAGTTGGAGGGAATGGGGCACTGAAGCTTTCTTT. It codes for CASSWREWGTEAFF.

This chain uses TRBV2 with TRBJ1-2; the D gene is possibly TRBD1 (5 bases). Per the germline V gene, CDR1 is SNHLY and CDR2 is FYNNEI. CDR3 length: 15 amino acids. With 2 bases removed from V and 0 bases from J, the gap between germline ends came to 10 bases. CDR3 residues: CASSERQHTNYGYTF. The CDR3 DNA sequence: TGTGCCAGCAGTGAAAGACAGCACACTAACTATGGCTACACCTTC.

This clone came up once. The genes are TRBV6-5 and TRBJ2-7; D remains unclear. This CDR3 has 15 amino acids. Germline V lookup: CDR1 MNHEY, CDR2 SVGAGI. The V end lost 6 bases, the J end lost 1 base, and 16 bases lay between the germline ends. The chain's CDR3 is CASSSFRARSYEQYF. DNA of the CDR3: TGTGCCAGCAGCTCTTTTCGGGCCCGGTCCTACGAGCAGTACTTC.

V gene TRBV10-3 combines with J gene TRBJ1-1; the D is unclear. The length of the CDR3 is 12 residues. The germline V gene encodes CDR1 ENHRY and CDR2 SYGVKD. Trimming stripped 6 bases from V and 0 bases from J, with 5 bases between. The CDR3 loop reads CAISQVNTEAFF. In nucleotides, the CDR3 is TGTGCCATCAGCCAGGTGAACACTGAAGCTTTCTTT.

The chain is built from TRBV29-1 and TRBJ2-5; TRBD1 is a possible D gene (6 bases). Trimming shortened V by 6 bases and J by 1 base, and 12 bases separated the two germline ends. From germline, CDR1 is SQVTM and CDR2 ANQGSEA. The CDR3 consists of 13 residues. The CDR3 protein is CSVLLDSQETQYF. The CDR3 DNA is TGCAGCGTCCTCTTGGACAGCCAAGAGACCCAGTACTTC.

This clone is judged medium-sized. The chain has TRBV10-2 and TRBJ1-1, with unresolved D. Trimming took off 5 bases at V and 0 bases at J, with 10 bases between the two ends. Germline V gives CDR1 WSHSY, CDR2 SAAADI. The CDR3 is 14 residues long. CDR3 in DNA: TGCGCCAGCAGTCTGGACGGAATGAACACTGAAGCTTTCTTT. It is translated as CASSLDGMNTEAFF.

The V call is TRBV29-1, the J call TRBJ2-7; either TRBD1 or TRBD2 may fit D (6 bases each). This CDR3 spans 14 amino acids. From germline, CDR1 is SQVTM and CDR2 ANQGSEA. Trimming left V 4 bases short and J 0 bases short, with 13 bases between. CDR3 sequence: CSVAGEAPSYEQYF. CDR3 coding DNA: TGCAGCGTTGCAGGGGAGGCACCCTCCTACGAGCAGTACTTC.

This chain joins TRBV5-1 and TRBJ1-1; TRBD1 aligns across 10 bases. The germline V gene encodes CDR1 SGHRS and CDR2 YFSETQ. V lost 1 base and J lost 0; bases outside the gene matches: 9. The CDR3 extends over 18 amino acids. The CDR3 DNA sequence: TGCGCCAGCAGCTTGTGGGGACAGGGGCCTACCATGAACACTGAAGCTTTCTTT. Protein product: CASSLWGQGPTMNTEAFF.

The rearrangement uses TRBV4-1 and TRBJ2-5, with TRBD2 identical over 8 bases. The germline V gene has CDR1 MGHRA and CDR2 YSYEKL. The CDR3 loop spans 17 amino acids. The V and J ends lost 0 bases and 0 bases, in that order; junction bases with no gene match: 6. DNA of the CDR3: TGCGCCAGCAGCCAAGAACTTCGCGGGGGGTACCAAGAGACCCAGTACTTC. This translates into CASSQELRGGYQETQYF.

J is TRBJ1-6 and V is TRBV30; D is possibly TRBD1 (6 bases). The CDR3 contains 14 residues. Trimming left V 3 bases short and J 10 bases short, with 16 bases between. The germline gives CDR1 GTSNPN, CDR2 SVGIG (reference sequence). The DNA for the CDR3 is TGTGCCTGGAGGATGGAGGGGGGTCGGTCACCCCTCCACTTT. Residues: CAWRMEGGRSPLHF. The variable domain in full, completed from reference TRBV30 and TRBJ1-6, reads SQTIHQWPATLVQPVGSPLSLECTVEGTSNPNLYWYRQAAGRGLQLLFYSVGIGQISSEVPQNLSASRPQDRQFILSSKKLLLSDSGFYLCAWRMEGGRSPLHFGNGTRLTVT.

In DNA, the CDR3 is TGTGCCATCAGTGAGTCAGGCAGGGGAGCCAATGAGCAGTTCTTC. Protein: CAISESGRGANEQFF. The chain couples TRBV10-3 to TRBJ2-1, with a tentative D call TRBD1 (6 bases). Germline V gene lookup returns CDR1 ENHRY and CDR2 SYGVKD. The CDR3 is 15 amino acids. Deletions cut 0 bases from V and 6 bases from J, with 12 bases between.

CDR3 loop: CASSLVGYQPQHF. The CDR3 DNA follows: TGTGCCAGCAGCTTAGTCGGTTATCAGCCCCAGCATTTT. The chain carries TRBV7-3 and TRBJ1-5; D not resolved. V was shortened by 2 bases and J by 5 bases, with 7 bases between the two germline ends. The CDR3 runs to 13 residues. The germline CDR1 and CDR2 sequences are SGHTA and FQGTGA. Full variable domain (outside the CDR3, taken from reference TRBV7-3 and TRBJ1-5): GAGVSQTPSNKVTEKGKYVELRCDPISGHTALYWYRQSLGQGPEFLIYFQGTGAADDSGLPNDRFFAVRPEGSVSTLKIQRTERGDSAVYLCASSLVGYQPQHFGDGTRLSIL.

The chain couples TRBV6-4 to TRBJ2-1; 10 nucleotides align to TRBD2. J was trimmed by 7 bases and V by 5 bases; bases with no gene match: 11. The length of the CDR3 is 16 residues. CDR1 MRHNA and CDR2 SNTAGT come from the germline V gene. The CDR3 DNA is TGTGCCAGCAGTCCCCTCCCTAGCGGGGGCGGAAATGAGCAGTTCTTC. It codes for CASSPLPSGGGNEQFF.

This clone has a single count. The CDR3 DNA reads as TGTGCCGCGAATGGCCAGATGAACACTGAAGCTTTCTTT. It is translated as CAANGQMNTEAFF. The chain has TRBV5-4 and TRBJ1-1; no definite D call. V lost 10 bases and J lost 0, with 13 bases in between. The CDR3 has 13 amino acids. The germline gives CDR1 SGHNT, CDR2 YYREEE (reference sequence).

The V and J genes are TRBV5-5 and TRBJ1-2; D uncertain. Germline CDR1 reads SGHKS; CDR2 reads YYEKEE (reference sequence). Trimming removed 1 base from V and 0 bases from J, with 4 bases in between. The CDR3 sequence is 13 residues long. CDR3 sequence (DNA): TGTGCCAGCAGCTTGTCGGCTAACTATGGCTACACCTTC. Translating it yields CASSLSANYGYTF.

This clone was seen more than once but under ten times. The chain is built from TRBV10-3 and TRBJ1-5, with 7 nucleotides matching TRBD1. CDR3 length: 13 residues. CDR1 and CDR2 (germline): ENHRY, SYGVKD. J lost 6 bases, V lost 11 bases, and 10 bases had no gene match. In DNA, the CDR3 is TGTGCCCCGACAGGGCCGCGTCCTCAGCCCCAGCATTTT. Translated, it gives CAPTGPRPQPQHF.